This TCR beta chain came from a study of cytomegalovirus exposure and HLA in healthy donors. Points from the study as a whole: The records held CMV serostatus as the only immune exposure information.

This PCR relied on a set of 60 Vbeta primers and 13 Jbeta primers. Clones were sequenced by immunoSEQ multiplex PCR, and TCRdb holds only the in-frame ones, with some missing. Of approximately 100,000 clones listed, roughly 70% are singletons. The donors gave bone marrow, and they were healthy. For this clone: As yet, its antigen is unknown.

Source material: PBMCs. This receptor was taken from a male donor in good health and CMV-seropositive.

The CDR3 here is CASSPQGTYEQYF. Here the CDR3 DNA reads TGCGCCAGCAGCCCGCAGGGAACCTACGAGCAGTACTTC. This rearrangement joins TRBV5-1 to TRBJ2-7, with D possibly matching TRBD1 (5 bases). The V and J ends lost 4 bases and 2 bases respectively, with 10 bases between them. Per germline, CDR1 SGHRS and CDR2 YFSETQ. This CDR3 comprises 13 residues.